This TCR beta chain emerged from a study of OX40 agonist ivuxolimab in advanced cancers. Baseline was the first blood sampling point, followed by cycle 4 day 1 and cycle 7 day 1. The CDR3 extends over 15 amino acids. Germline V gene data show CDR1 as MNHEY and CDR2 as SMNVEV (reference sequence). The germline V and J ends were trimmed by 8 bases and 1 base, with 17 bases remaining between them. Repertoires were generated with immunoSEQ multiplex PCR, while TCRdb's copy carries only in-frame clones and drops some. The top ten hold 1% to 1.3% of the sample, which has roughly 100,000 clones, approximately 80% seen once.

Sequenced material: CD4+ or CD8+ T cells sorted from blood, taken in a trial of the OX40 agonist ivuxolimab. The V and J genes are TRBV27 and TRBJ1-2; no reliable D call. The clonotype was recovered from an adult with an advanced solid tumor such as melanoma, head and neck, liver or kidney cancer. CDR3 in DNA: TGTGCCAGCGCTAAATCAGGAGGGTTTAACTATGGCTACACCTTC. Residues: CASAKSGGFNYGYTF.